This T cell receptor beta chain is from a study of shared clonotypes between healthy human individuals (dated by TCRdb to 2018 to 2020). Notes on the research overall: The cohort included three men and two women between 18 and 49 years of age. Leukapheresis yielded between about 0.85 and 9 billion PBMCs per donor. Libraries were prepared and TCR repertoires were sequenced by different laboratories using diverse techniques, in order to increase sequencing depth and limit assay-specific biases. To estimate repertoire size and how much clonotype sharing occurs between individuals, the study deeply sequenced the blood TCR repertoires of 5 or 6 healthy adults. Per donor, three plates each were used for CD4 naive and CD4 memory, two for CD8 naive, and one for CD8 memory.

TCR CDR3 regions were amplified from genomic DNA by multiplex PCR using the deep immunoSEQ assay. Genomic DNA extracted from each cell subset was distributed evenly over all wells of several immunoSEQ 96-well plates, and each plate served as one replicate. For sorted subsets, roughly 200 ng genomic DNA, equal to approximately 30,000 T cell genomes, was loaded into each replicate PCR. Purified libraries were quantified with a Qubit 3.0 fluorometer, sized on a Bioanalyzer 2100, and re-quantified with the KAPA Library Quantification kit. Each immunoSEQ 96-well plate was sequenced on its own single-read 150-cycle Illumina NextSeq 550 flow cell. The authors' analysis ran thus. Because the immunoSEQ output included only junctional sequences and no quality scores, the filtering could not be the same as the filtering used for full-length reads. To assign V/J genes and CDR3, sequences were annotated against IMGT germline references using PyIR, a Python wrapper for IgBLAST v1.9. Reads with weak V/J assignments (E-value above 1e-6), missing CDR3, stop codons, out-of-frame junctions, or ambiguous translated residues were removed. V3J clonotypes were defined as sequences sharing an identical inferred V gene, J gene, and CDR3 amino acid sequence. Percentage overlap between repertoires was computed as shared unique clonotypes divided by the size of the smaller repertoire. Three approaches were used to assess repertoire richness: RTK rarefaction, the Chao1 estimator, and Recon v2.1 estimates of unobserved clonotypes. Generation probabilities were computed with OLGA for all TCRbeta clonotypes obtained by the gDNA method from a handful of donors. TCRdb mirrors the immuneACCESS table, restricted to in-frame sequences. Some clones are absent from its copies; in checked studies, under half trace to an unresolved V gene, and the reason for the others is unknown. The DNA was the basis for D and trimming; V, J and clone size are from that table. The sample table records about 680,000 clones; around 72% of these occur just once. Less than 2% of the sample rests with the top ten.

Overall study outcomes, separate from this receptor: Pairwise subsampling led to the expectation that sequencing depth would affect the degree of clonotype sharing among donors. Only blood was sampled, and tissue TCR repertoires likely differ from those in blood. Higher generation probabilities were observed for clonotypes shared by all four sorted-subset donors than for non-shared clonotypes. Because the study included only a small number of donors, the genetic and exposure-history diversity represented was limited. Rarefaction of sorted-subset datasets indicated incomplete sequencing despite the large sequencing depth. Naive subsets generally had larger estimated clonotype richness than memory subsets did. About 5% of naive CD4, around 3.5% of naive CD8, around 2.3% of memory CD4, and 0.35% to 0.5% of memory CD8 clonotypes were shared across several donors.

This clone was recorded only once. There is no known antigen for this receptor. Base qualities are not at hand, and no much larger clone is one base apart. The donors were healthy, HIV-negative adults who had no recently reported acute infections or vaccinations. Every donor was a Caucasian adult living in Nashville, Tennessee, USA. Magnetic negative selection was used to enrich CD4+ T cells, after which naive cells were positively selected on CD45RA and the negative fraction became the memory subset. After blood collection by leukapheresis, PBMCs were isolated using Ficoll-Histopaque density gradient centrifugation and then cryopreserved in the vapor phase of liquid nitrogen. Analytical flow cytometry was used to check the purity and quantity of each magnetically sorted T cell population. Genomic DNA was isolated from every sorted fraction and measured by UV absorbance on a Nanodrop 2000c. The receptor was isolated from a woman aged 25 to 45 in good health. What was sequenced was memory CD4+ T cells sorted from blood. Read against the paper, the sample's cell subset or site label means: CD45RA-negative fraction.

The CDR3 sequence is CARGTGNVTGELFF. Here is the DNA: TGTGCCAGGGGGACAGGGAACGTCACCGGGGAGCTGTTTTTT. The chain uses TRBV2 and TRBJ2-2, with TRBD1 matching 9 junction bases. Taken from the germline V gene, the CDR1 and CDR2 loops are SNHLY and FYNNEI. V is trimmed back by 9 bases and J by 4 bases, and the junction contains 6 bases that no gene match accounts for. The CDR3 sequence holds 14 residues, the cysteine and phenylalanine included. Just the 42-base CDR3 DNA is kept, in frame starting at base 1.